This T cell receptor (beta chain) stems from a study of blood T cells in healthy people across ages. Samples each had at least 5.5 micrograms of total RNA extracted. Together with a sample-barcoded 5' primer, a J-beta primer mix was included in a second PCR lasting roughly 6 to 12 cycles. TCRdb fed the 5' RACE reads into MiXCR, producing one record per CDR3 protein. The table lists about a million distinct CDR3 sequences, roughly two fifths of them singletons. Whole-study findings and limits: When set beside aged donors, long-lived donors presented more naive CD4+ cells and higher diversity.

This clonotype was seen only a few times. What it binds is not known. The source of this sequence is a man aged 18 to 30 in good health. Sequencing input: blood.

In DNA, the CDR3 is TGCGCCAGCAGCCAAGGCCTAAGGGGCACTGAAGCTTTCTTT. As protein: CASSQGLRGTEAFF. The chain employs TRBV4-3 and TRBJ1-1; D possibly corresponds to TRBD1 (5 bases). Per germline, CDR1 LGHNA and CDR2 YSLEER. The CDR3 is made up of 14 amino acids. V lost 1 base and J lost 4, with 10 bases in between.